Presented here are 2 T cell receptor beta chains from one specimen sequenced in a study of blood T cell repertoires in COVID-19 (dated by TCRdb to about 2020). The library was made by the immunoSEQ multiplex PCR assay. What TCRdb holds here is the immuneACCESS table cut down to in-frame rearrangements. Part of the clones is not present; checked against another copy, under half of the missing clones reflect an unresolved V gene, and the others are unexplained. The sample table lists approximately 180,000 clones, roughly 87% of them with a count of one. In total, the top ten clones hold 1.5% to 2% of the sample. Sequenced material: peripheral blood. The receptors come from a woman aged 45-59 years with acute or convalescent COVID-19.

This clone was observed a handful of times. CDR3 loop: CASSQGEEQPQHF. CDR3 DNA: TGCGCCAGCAGCCAAGGGGAGGAACAGCCCCAGCATTTT. The V and J genes are TRBV4-1 and TRBJ1-5; D call uncertain. Germline V gene data show CDR1 as MGHRA and CDR2 as YSYEKL. Between the trimmed V and J ends, which lost 1 base and 7 bases, there was a span of 8 bases. This CDR3 is 13 amino acids long.

Here the CDR3 DNA reads TGCGCCAGCAGCCAAGCAACGGGACAGATCTACGAGCAGTACTTC. It yields the protein CASSQATGQIYEQYF. The chain is built from TRBV4-1 and TRBJ2-7; 7 bases agree with TRBD1. Germline trimming cut 1 base from V and 3 bases from J; bases unmatched to any gene: 6. The CDR3 contains 15 residues. Germline V lookup: CDR1 MGHRA, CDR2 YSYEKL.